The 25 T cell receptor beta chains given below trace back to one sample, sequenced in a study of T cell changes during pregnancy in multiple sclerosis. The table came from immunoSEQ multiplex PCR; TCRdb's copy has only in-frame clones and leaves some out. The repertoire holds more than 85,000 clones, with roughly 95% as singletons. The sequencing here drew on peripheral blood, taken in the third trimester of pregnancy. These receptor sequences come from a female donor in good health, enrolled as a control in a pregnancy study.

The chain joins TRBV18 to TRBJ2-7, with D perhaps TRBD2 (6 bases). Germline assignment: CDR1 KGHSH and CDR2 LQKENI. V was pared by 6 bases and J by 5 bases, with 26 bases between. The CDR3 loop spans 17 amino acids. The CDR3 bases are TGTGCCAGCTCCTCCTTGGCGGGGAGCCCCCCGGGCAACGAGCAGTACTTC. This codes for CASSSLAGSPPGNEQYF.

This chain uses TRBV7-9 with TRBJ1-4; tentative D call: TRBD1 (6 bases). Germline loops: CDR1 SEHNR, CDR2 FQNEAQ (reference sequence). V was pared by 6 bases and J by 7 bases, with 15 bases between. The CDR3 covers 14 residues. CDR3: CASSPGQTAEKLFF. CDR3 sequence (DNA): TGTGCCAGCAGTCCTGGACAGACTGCTGAAAAACTGTTTTTT.

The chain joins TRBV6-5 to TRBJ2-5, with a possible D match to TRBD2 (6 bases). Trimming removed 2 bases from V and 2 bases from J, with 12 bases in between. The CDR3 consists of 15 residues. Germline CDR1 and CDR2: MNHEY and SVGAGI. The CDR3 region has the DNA TGTGCCAGCAGTTACGTTACCGGGACTCAAGAGACCCAGTACTTC. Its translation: CASSYVTGTQETQYF.

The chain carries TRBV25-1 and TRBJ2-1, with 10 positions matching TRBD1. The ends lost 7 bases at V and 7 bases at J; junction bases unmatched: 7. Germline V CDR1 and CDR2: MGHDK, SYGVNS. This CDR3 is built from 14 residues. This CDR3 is CASTRTGGRNEQFF. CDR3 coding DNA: TGTGCCAGCACCCGGACAGGGGGTAGGAATGAGCAGTTCTTC.

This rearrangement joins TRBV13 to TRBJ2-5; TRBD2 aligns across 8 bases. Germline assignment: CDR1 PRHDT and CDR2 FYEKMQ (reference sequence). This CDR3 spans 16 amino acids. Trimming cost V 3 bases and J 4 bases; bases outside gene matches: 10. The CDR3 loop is CASSFDSGRRGETQYF. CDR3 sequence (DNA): TGTGCCAGCAGCTTTGACAGCGGGAGAAGGGGAGAGACCCAGTACTTC.

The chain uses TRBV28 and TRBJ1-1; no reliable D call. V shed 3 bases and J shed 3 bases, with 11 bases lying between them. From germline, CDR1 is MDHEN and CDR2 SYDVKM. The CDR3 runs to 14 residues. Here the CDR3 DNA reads TGTGCCAGCAGTTTCCCGGGGAAGGACACTGAAGCTTTCTTT. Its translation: CASSFPGKDTEAFF.

The CDR3 is CASSTERRPYNEQFF. CDR3 coding DNA: TGTGCCAGCAGCACCGAGCGGAGACCTTACAATGAGCAGTTCTTC. The chain combines TRBV7-2 with TRBJ2-1; tentatively, D is TRBD2 (5 bases). Trimming took 5 bases from V and 4 from J, leaving 15 bases between them. In germline, CDR1 is SGHTA, CDR2 FQGNSA. The CDR3 extends over 15 amino acids.

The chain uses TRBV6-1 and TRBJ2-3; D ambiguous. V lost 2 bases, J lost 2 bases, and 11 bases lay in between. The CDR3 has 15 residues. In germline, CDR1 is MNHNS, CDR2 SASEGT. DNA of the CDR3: TGTGCCAGCAGTGAATATGTTGAGGCCACAGATACGCAGTATTTT. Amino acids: CASSEYVEATDTQYF.

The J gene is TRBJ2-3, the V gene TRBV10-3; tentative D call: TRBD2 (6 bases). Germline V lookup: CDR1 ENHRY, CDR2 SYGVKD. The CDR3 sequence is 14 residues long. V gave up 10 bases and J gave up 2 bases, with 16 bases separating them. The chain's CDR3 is CATSRGTNTDTQYF. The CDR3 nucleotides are TGTGCCACCTCCCGGGGGACCAACACAGATACGCAGTATTTT.

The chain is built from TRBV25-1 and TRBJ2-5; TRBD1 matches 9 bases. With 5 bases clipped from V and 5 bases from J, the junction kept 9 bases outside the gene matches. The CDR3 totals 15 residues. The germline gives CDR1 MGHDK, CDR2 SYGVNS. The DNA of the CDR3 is TGTGCCAGCAGTACCCTAGACAGGGGGTGGGAGACCCAGTACTTC. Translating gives CASSTLDRGWETQYF.

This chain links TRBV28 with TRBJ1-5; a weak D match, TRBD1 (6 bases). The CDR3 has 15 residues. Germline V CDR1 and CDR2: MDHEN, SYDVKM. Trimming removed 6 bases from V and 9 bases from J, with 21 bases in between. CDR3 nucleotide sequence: TGTGCCAGCAGCCAAGAACAGGGCCGGAGGTTGCCCCAGCATTTT. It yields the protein CASSQEQGRRLPQHF.

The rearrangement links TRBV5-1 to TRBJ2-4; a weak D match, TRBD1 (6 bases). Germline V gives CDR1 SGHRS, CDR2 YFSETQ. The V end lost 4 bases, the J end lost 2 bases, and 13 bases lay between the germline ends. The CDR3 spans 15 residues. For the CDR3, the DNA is TGCGCCAGCAGCAACTCCGGGACACCCAAAAACATTCAGTACTTC. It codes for CASSNSGTPKNIQYF.

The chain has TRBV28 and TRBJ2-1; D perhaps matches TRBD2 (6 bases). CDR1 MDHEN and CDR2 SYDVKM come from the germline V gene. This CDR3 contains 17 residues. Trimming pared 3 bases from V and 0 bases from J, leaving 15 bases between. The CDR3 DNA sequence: TGTGCCAGCAGTTTCGGAATTGGGGGGAGCTCCTACAATGAGCAGTTCTTC. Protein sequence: CASSFGIGGSSYNEQFF.

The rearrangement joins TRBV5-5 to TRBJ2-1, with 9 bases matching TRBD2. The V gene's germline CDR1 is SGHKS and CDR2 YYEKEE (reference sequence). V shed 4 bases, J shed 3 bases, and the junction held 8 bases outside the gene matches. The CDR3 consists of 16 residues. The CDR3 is CASSPATSGLYNEQFF. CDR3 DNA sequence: TGTGCCAGCAGCCCGGCGACTAGCGGTCTCTACAATGAGCAGTTCTTC.

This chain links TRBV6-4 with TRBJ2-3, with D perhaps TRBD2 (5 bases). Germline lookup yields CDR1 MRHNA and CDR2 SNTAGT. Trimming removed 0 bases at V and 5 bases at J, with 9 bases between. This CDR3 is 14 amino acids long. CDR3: CASSDSTGIDTQYF. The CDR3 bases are TGTGCCAGCAGTGACTCGACCGGGATAGATACGCAGTATTTT.

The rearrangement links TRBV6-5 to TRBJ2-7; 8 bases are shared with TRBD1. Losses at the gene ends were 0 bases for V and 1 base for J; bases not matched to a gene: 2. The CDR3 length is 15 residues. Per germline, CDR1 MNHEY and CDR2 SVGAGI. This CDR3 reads CASSYSDRGSYEQYF. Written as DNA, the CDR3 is TGTGCCAGCAGTTACTCAGACAGGGGATCCTACGAGCAGTACTTC.

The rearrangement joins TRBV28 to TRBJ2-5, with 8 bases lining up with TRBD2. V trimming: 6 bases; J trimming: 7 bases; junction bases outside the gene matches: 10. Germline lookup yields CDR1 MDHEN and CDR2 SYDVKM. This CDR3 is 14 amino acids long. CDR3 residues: CASSRGLVKATQYF. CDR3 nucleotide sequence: TGTGCCAGCAGCCGGGGACTAGTCAAAGCGACCCAGTACTTC.

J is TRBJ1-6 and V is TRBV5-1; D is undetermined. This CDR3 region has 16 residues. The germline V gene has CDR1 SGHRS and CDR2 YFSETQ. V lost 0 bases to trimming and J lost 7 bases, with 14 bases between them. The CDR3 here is CASSLVPGPSNSPLHF. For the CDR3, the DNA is TGCGCCAGCAGCTTGGTACCGGGTCCCTCCAATTCACCCCTCCACTTT.

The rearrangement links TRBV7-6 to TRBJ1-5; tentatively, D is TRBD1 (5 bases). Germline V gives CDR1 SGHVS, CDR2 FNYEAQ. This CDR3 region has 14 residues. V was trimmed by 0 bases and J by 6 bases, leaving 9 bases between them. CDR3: CASSLAPQGQPQHF. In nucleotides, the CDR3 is TGTGCCAGCAGCTTAGCCCCGCAGGGTCAGCCCCAGCATTTT. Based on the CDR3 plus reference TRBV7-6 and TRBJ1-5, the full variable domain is GAGVSQSPRYKVTKRGQDVALRCDPISGHVSLYWYRQALGQGPEFLTYFNYEAQQDKSGLPNDRFSAERPEGSISTLTIQRTEQRDSAMYRCASSLAPQGQPQHFGDGTRLSIL.

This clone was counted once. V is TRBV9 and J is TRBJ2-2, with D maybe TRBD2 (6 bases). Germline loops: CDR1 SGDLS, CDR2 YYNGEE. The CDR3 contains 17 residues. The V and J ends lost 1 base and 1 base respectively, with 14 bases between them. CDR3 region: CASSVSVGGENTGELFF. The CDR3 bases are TGTGCCAGCAGCGTAAGTGTTGGCGGGGAGAACACCGGGGAGCTGTTTTTT.

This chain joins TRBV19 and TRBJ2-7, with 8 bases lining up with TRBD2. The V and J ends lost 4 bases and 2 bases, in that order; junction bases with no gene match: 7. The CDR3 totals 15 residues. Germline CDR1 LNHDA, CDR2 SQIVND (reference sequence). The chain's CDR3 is CASSRVSGTPYEQYF. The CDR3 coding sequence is TGTGCCAGTAGTAGGGTTAGCGGGACGCCCTACGAGCAGTACTTC.

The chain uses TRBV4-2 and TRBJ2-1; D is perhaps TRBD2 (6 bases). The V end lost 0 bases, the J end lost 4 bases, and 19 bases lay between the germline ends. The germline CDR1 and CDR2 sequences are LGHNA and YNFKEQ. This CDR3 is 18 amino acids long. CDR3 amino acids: CASSQDRVLGGDYNEQFF. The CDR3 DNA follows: TGTGCCAGCAGCCAAGATCGCGTCTTGGGCGGGGATTACAATGAGCAGTTCTTC.

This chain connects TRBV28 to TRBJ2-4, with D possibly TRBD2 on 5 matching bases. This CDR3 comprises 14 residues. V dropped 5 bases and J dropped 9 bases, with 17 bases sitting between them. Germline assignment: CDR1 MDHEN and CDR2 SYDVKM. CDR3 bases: TGTGCCAGCAGTCTCGCGACTATGACGGGCATTCAGTACTTC. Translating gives CASSLATMTGIQYF.

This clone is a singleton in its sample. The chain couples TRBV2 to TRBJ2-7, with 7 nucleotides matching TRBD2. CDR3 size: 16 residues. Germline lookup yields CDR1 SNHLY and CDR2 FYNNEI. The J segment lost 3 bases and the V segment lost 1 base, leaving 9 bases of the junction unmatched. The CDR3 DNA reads TGTGCCAGCAGTGAAGAAGCAGGACTAGTCTACTACGAGCAGTACTTC. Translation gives CASSEEAGLVYYEQYF.

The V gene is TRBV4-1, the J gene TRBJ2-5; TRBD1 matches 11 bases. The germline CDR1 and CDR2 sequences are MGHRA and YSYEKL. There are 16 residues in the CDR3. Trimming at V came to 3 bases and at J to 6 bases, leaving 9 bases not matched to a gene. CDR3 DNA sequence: TGCGCCAGCAGCCAGGACCGCGGACAGGGGGCGAAGACCCAGTACTTC. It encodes CASSQDRGQGAKTQYF.